This entry lists 23 T cell receptor beta chains sequenced from one sample in a study of blood T cell repertoires in COVID-19. Clones were read by immunoSEQ multiplex PCR, and TCRdb kept only the in-frame ones, dropping some. The sample consists of around 140,000 clones, 88% of them appearing once. Sequencing input: peripheral blood. All receptors come from a man aged 60 to 69 with active or convalescent COVID-19.

V gene TRBV18 combines with J gene TRBJ2-5, with 8 nucleotides matching TRBD2. V gave up 4 bases and J gave up 3 bases; unmatched junction bases: 4. CDR1 and CDR2 (germline): KGHSH, LQKENI. CDR3 length: 14 residues. CDR3 protein: CASSLTSGEETQYF. CDR3 DNA: TGTGCCAGCTCACTAACTAGCGGAGAAGAGACCCAGTACTTC.

The chain links TRBV5-1 to TRBJ1-4, with D perhaps TRBD1 (6 bases). Trimming shortened V by 1 base and J by 4 bases, and 11 bases separated the two germline ends. The CDR3 length is 15 residues. Germline V gene sequence: CDR1 SGHRS, CDR2 YFSETQ. In nucleotides, the CDR3 is TGCGCCAGCAGCTTGAATGGGGGCGGTAATGAAAAACTGTTTTTT. Its protein is CASSLNGGGNEKLFF.

The chain carries TRBV28 and TRBJ2-7; TRBD2 is a possible D gene (5 bases). V lost 6 bases and J 3 bases, leaving 15 bases between the germline ends. The CDR3 is 14 amino acids. Per the germline V gene, CDR1 is MDHEN and CDR2 is SYDVKM. For the CDR3, the DNA is TGTGCCAGCAGCCCTAGCAACCCATTCTACGAGCAGTACTTC. Its translation is CASSPSNPFYEQYF.

The chain links TRBV28 to TRBJ2-7; D uncertain. This CDR3 has 14 residues. CDR1 is MDHEN and CDR2 is SYDVKM in the germline V gene. V lost 2 bases and J 2 bases, leaving 10 bases between the germline ends. The CDR3 DNA is TGTGCCAGCAGTTTACGGCAGCGAACCTACGAGCAGTACTTC. Its translation is CASSLRQRTYEQYF.

This rearrangement joins TRBV11-2 to TRBJ2-5; no reliable D call. Germline V gives CDR1 SGHAT, CDR2 FQNNGV. V lost 5 bases to trimming and J lost 4 bases, with 5 bases between them. The length of the CDR3 is 11 residues. The CDR3 nucleotides read TGTGCCAGCAGCAGGAGAGAGACCCAGTACTTC. Its translation is CASSRRETQYF. Supplemented by reference TRBV11-2 and TRBJ2-5, the full variable domain reads EAGVAQSPRYKIIEKRQSVAFWCNPISGHATLYWYQQILGQGPKLLIQFQNNGVVDDSQLPKDRFSAERLKGVDSTLKIQPAKLEDSAVYLCASSRRETQYFGPGTRLLVL.

The gene calls are TRBV5-4 and TRBJ2-7, with TRBD1 matching over 8 bases. The CDR3 totals 12 residues. Germline V lookup: CDR1 SGHNT, CDR2 YYREEE (reference sequence). The ends lost 3 bases at V and 6 bases at J; junction bases unmatched: 2. The CDR3 spells CASSWTGFEQYF. The CDR3 region has the DNA TGTGCCAGCAGCTGGACAGGGTTCGAGCAGTACTTC.

The rearrangement joins TRBV2 to TRBJ1-5, with a weak D call TRBD1 (6 bases). The CDR3 is made up of 15 amino acids. Trimming cost V 4 bases and J 1 base, with 11 bases left between them. The germline gives CDR1 SNHLY, CDR2 FYNNEI. The CDR3 loop is CASSGAGESNQPQHF. CDR3 sequence (DNA): TGTGCCAGCAGTGGTGCAGGGGAAAGCAATCAGCCCCAGCATTTT.

The genes are TRBV9 and TRBJ1-1; D uncertain. Germline V gene lookup returns CDR1 SGDLS and CDR2 YYNGEE. The CDR3 runs 15 residues. Trimming cost V 0 bases and J 3 bases, with 12 bases left between them. CDR3 in amino acids: CASSVGEGSDTEAFF. CDR3 DNA: TGTGCCAGCAGCGTAGGGGAGGGATCGGACACTGAAGCTTTCTTT.

The V call is TRBV7-6, the J call TRBJ1-2; 7 nucleotides agree with TRBD1. The trim removed 2 bases at V and 7 bases at J, leaving 13 bases unmatched. Per the germline V gene, CDR1 is SGHVS and CDR2 is FNYEAQ. The CDR3 covers 16 residues. Here the CDR3 reads CASSLYVGQGGGGYTF. Here the CDR3 DNA reads TGTGCCAGCAGCTTATACGTCGGGCAGGGGGGCGGTGGCTACACCTTC.

V is TRBV5-1 and J is TRBJ2-7; TRBD1 matches at 11 bases. V shed 3 bases and J 2 bases; nucleotides not matched to a gene: 1. The germline V gene has CDR1 SGHRS and CDR2 YFSETQ. The CDR3 extends over 14 amino acids. This CDR3 reads CASSSGQGAYEQYF. The CDR3 DNA follows: TGCGCCAGCAGCTCGGGACAGGGGGCCTACGAGCAGTACTTC.

This chain connects TRBV28 to TRBJ1-3, with no clear D. V was pared by 4 bases and J by 0 bases, with 4 bases between. The CDR3 is 13 residues long. The germline V gene encodes CDR1 MDHEN and CDR2 SYDVKM. The CDR3 region has the DNA TGTGCCAGCAGTTCCGGCTCTGGAAACACCATATATTTT. It translates to CASSSGSGNTIYF.

This clone was observed a handful of times. This sequence joins TRBV7-3 and TRBJ2-5; 7 nucleotides match TRBD1. This CDR3 is 16 amino acids long. Germline-derived CDR1 and CDR2 are SGHTA and FQGTGA. Trimming took 2 bases from V and 5 from J; bases not matched to a gene: 11. The CDR3 loop reads CASSLGLRGGLETQYF. CDR3 bases: TGTGCCAGCAGCTTAGGGCTGAGAGGGGGCTTGGAGACCCAGTACTTC.

This chain joins TRBV28 and TRBJ1-6; D gene uncertain. Deletions cut 5 bases from V and 7 bases from J, with 12 bases between. Germline CDR1 reads MDHEN; CDR2 reads SYDVKM. This CDR3 has 14 amino acids. The CDR3 loop is CASSLQRVNSPLHF. The CDR3 nucleotides read TGTGCCAGCAGTCTTCAACGGGTAAATTCACCCCTCCACTTT.

V gene TRBV18 combines with J gene TRBJ2-2, with TRBD2 matching 8 bases. Trimming took 6 bases from V and 1 from J; bases not matched to a gene: 4. CDR3 length: 15 amino acids. CDR1 KGHSH and CDR2 LQKENI come from the germline V gene. CDR3 region: CASSLAGGNTGELFF. The DNA of the CDR3 is TGTGCCAGCTCCCTAGCGGGCGGGAACACCGGGGAGCTGTTTTTT.

The chain carries TRBV19 and TRBJ2-7, with TRBD2 matching over 14 bases. The CDR3 is 15 residues long. The V gene end was trimmed by 5 bases and the J gene end by 3 bases; junction bases not matched to a gene: 3. CDR1 and CDR2 from the germline V gene are LNHDA and SQIVND (reference sequence). In nucleotides, the CDR3 is TGTGCCAGTAGTCATGGGACTAGCGGGAGCTACGAGCAGTACTTC. This encodes CASSHGTSGSYEQYF. Full variable domain (remainder filled in from reference TRBV19 and TRBJ2-7): DGGITQSPKYLFRKEGQNVTLSCEQNLNHDAMYWYRQDPGQGLRLIYYSQIVNDFQKGDIAEGYSVSREKKESFPLTVTSAQKNPTAFYLCASSHGTSGSYEQYFGPGTRLTVT.

The DNA for the CDR3 is TGCGCCAGCAGCTCAATTGGGCAGGGGGCGCGAGAGCAGTACTTC. It translates to CASSSIGQGAREQYF. The chain joins TRBV5-1 to TRBJ2-7; 8 nucleotides agree with TRBD1. Germline values: CDR1 SGHRS, CDR2 YFSETQ. The CDR3 is 15 amino acids. The V and J ends lost 3 bases and 7 bases, in that order; junction bases with no gene match: 12.

The chain employs TRBV5-6 and TRBJ2-5; possible D gene TRBD2, 5 bases. The CDR3 consists of 13 residues. The germline V gene has CDR1 SGHDT and CDR2 YYEEEE. V gave up 2 bases and J gave up 7 bases, with 12 bases separating them. The CDR3 region has the DNA TGTGCCAGCAGCTTAAGAGGGAAGAGGACCCAGTACTTC. This encodes CASSLRGKRTQYF.

The chain couples TRBV4-1 to TRBJ2-5; a weak D match, TRBD1 (6 bases). V lost 3 bases, J lost 5 bases, and 13 bases lay in between. Germline CDR1 and CDR2: MGHRA and YSYEKL. The CDR3 consists of 14 residues. CDR3 bases: TGCGCCAGCAGCCAGGGAACAGGGTCCGAGACCCAGTACTTC. Translation gives CASSQGTGSETQYF.

This chain links TRBV28 with TRBJ1-5; D remains unclear. V lost 7 bases, J lost 1 base, and 5 bases lay in between. The CDR3 is made up of 12 amino acids. The V gene's germline CDR1 is MDHEN and CDR2 SYDVKM. This chain's CDR3 is CASTMSNQPQHF. CDR3 bases: TGTGCCAGCACTATGAGCAATCAGCCCCAGCATTTT. Combining the CDR3 with reference TRBV28 and TRBJ1-5 gives the whole variable domain DVKVTQSSRYLVKRTGEKVFLECVQDMDHENMFWYRQDPGLGLRLIYFSYDVKMKEKGDIPEGYSVSREKKERFSLILESASTNQTSMYLCASTMSNQPQHFGDGTRLSIL.

The J gene is TRBJ2-4, the V gene TRBV18; 8 nucleotides agree with TRBD1. V shed 4 bases, J shed 2 bases, and the junction held 10 bases outside the gene matches. The germline gives CDR1 KGHSH, CDR2 LQKENI. This CDR3 has 17 amino acids. The CDR3 sequence is CASSRPGDRGTKNIQYF. CDR3 in DNA: TGTGCCAGCTCACGACCCGGTGACAGGGGCACCAAAAACATTCAGTACTTC.

The genes are TRBV18 and TRBJ2-3; D remains unclear. Trimming shortened V by 0 bases and J by 5 bases, and 6 bases separated the two germline ends. Germline CDR1 KGHSH, CDR2 LQKENI. The CDR3 covers 13 residues. The CDR3 DNA reads as TGTGCCAGCTCACCACCTACGGTAGATACGCAGTATTTT. Its protein is CASSPPTVDTQYF.

This clone has at least ten counts. This chain joins TRBV9 and TRBJ2-7, with TRBD1 identical over 10 bases. CDR3 length: 15 amino acids. Germline loops: CDR1 SGDLS, CDR2 YYNGEE. The V and J ends lost 3 bases and 3 bases, in that order; junction bases with no gene match: 6. The CDR3 sequence: CASSGGQGSFYEQYF. The DNA of the CDR3 is TGTGCCAGCAGCGGGGGACAGGGGAGTTTCTACGAGCAGTACTTC.

The rearrangement uses TRBV21-1 and TRBJ2-7; whether TRBD1, the table's D call, matches the DNA was not checked. TRBV21-1 corresponds to a pseudogene. This CDR3 contains 16 residues. CDR3 sequence: CASSKGGQGTNYEQYF. CDR3 in DNA: TGTGCCAGCAGCAAAGGGGGACAGGGAACAAACTACGAGCAGTACTTC.